This TCR beta chain was sequenced in a study of T-cell reconstitution after alpha-beta-depleted transplantation in children (dated by TCRdb to 2015 to 2016). Notes on the research overall: The study quantitatively tracked T-cell immune reconstitution after TCRalphabeta/CD19-depleted allogeneic hematopoietic cell transplantation in children using TCR repertoire profiling.

Library preparation was by PCR. TCRdb lists the instrument as Illumina HiSeq 2500. TCR libraries were prepared with molecular barcoding, using unique molecular identifiers to normalize TCRbeta repertoire quantification. TCRdb's own reprocessing of the public reads used fastp at Q25 and MiXCR and kept productive beta chains. Entries that share a CDR3 protein sequence are merged under the most common genes and DNA. The sample table records some 390,000 distinct CDR3 sequences; roughly 20% of these occur just once. The top ten clonotypes cover 3% to 4.5% of the sample. This clonotype was observed a single time. The antigen it binds to is not known. No base quality information exists; no much larger clone differs at one position. Support from one read is weak. V loses 8 bases at its end and J loses 8 bases; junction bases beyond the gene matches: 10. In the germline V gene, CDR1 corresponds to MDHEN and CDR2 to SYDVKM. Reading from cysteine to phenylalanine, the CDR3 counts 14 amino acids. The DNA shown is the 42-base CDR3, in frame from base 1.

The sample was PBMCs from the stem cell graft donor, taken from the stem cell graft. This sequence originates from a human donor who donated a stem cell graft to a child with acute myeloid leukemia. This receptor chain uses TRBV28 and TRBJ2-1; a stretch of 9 junction bases matches TRBD2. The DNA sequence is TGTGCCAGCCCTAGCGGGACTAGCTTCGATGAGCAGTTCTTC. It encodes CASPSGTSFDEQFF. Where the CDR3 stops, the reference TRBV28 and TRBJ2-1 genes take over; the full variable domain is DVKVTQSSRYLVKRTGEKVFLECVQDMDHENMFWYRQDPGLGLRLIYFSYDVKMKEKGDIPEGYSVSREKKERFSLILESASTNQTSMYLCASPSGTSFDEQFFGPGTRLTVL.